The 20 T cell receptor beta chains below all came from one sample that was sequenced in a study of OX40 agonist ivuxolimab in advanced cancers. The repertoire was sequenced with immunoSEQ multiplex PCR; TCRdb's copy has only in-frame clones and lacks some. The sample lists about 70,000 clones, around nine tenths seen once, with approximately 8% in the top ten. The input for sequencing was CD4+ or CD8+ T cells sorted from blood, taken in a trial of the OX40 agonist ivuxolimab. The receptors were sampled from an adult with an advanced solid tumor such as melanoma, head and neck, liver or kidney cancer.

The V and J genes are TRBV4-2 and TRBJ2-7; D might be TRBD2 (5 bases). V dropped 1 base and J dropped 5 bases, with 18 bases sitting between them. The CDR3 runs to 16 residues. Germline CDR1 LGHNA, CDR2 YNFKEQ. Written as DNA, the CDR3 is TGTGCCAGCAGCCAAGGTATCCTGTCAGCGGAGGACGAGCAGTACTTC. Translated: CASSQGILSAEDEQYF.

The J gene is TRBJ2-1, the V gene TRBV5-4; 7 bases are a match to TRBD1. From germline, CDR1 is SGHNT and CDR2 YYREEE (reference sequence). The ends lost 6 bases at V and 5 bases at J; junction bases unmatched: 5. The CDR3 runs to 13 residues. CDR3: CASTEGADNEQFF. The CDR3 DNA sequence: TGTGCCAGCACCGAGGGGGCTGACAATGAGCAGTTCTTC. Combining the CDR3 with reference TRBV5-4 and TRBJ2-1 gives the whole variable domain ETGVTQSPTHLIKTRGQQVTLRCSSQSGHNTVSWYQQALGQGPQFIFQYYREEENGRGNFPPRFSGLQFPNYSSELNVNALELDDSALYLCASTEGADNEQFFGPGTRLTVL.

V usage is TRBV27 and J usage is TRBJ2-7, with 7 bases that match TRBD2. Per germline, CDR1 MNHEY and CDR2 SMNVEV (reference sequence). This CDR3 has 15 residues. The J segment lost 6 bases and the V segment lost 5 bases, leaving 13 bases of the junction unmatched. CDR3 nucleotide sequence: TGTGCCAGCAGTCCGGGAGGCCCGCGCGGGTCCGAGCAGTACTTC. The encoded protein is CASSPGGPRGSEQYF.

V and J are TRBV18 and TRBJ2-3; 8 bases fit TRBD2. Germline assignment: CDR1 KGHSH and CDR2 LQKENI. The CDR3 covers 15 residues. J lost 2 bases, V lost 4 bases, and 5 bases had no gene match. The CDR3 DNA follows: TGTGCCAGCTCACGTGAGCGGGGGCCCACAGATACGCAGTATTTT. It encodes CASSRERGPTDTQYF.

The chain carries TRBV7-3 and TRBJ2-3, with 9 nucleotides matching TRBD2. V was pared by 2 bases and J by 4 bases, with 7 bases of the junction left unmatched. CDR1 and CDR2 from the germline V gene are SGHTA and FQGTGA. This CDR3 spans 16 amino acids. CDR3 in amino acids: CASSLFPRGGPDTQYF. The CDR3 region has the DNA TGTGCCAGCAGCTTATTTCCGCGGGGGGGCCCAGATACGCAGTATTTT.

V and J are TRBV5-4 and TRBJ2-5; D is uncertain. Germline V gene data show CDR1 as SGHNT and CDR2 as YYREEE (reference sequence). Trimming removed 5 bases from V and 4 bases from J, with 6 bases in between. CDR3 length: 11 residues. For the CDR3, the DNA is TGTGCCAGCAGGGGCGGAGAGACCCAGTACTTC. Translation gives CASRGGETQYF.

The genes are TRBV27 and TRBJ1-4; D is perhaps TRBD1 (5 bases). Looked up from germline, CDR1 is MNHEY and CDR2 is SMNVEV (reference sequence). The CDR3 has 14 residues. The V gene lost 2 bases and the J gene lost 4 bases, with 8 bases spanning the gap. The CDR3, as DNA: TGTGCCAGCAGTTTAGGGGCTCGTAATGAAAAACTGTTTTTT. It yields the protein CASSLGARNEKLFF.

V gene TRBV10-2 combines with J gene TRBJ2-2, with D perhaps matching TRBD1 or TRBD2 (6 bases each). The V end lost 4 bases, the J end lost 3 bases, and 15 bases lay between the germline ends. Germline lookup yields CDR1 WSHSY and CDR2 SAAADI. The CDR3 covers 16 residues. DNA for the CDR3: TGCGCCAGCAGTGTCTCAGTGGAGGGGGACACCGGGGAGCTGTTTTTT. It encodes CASSVSVEGDTGELFF.

The chain carries TRBV7-8 and TRBJ2-1; D gene uncertain. The CDR3 has 13 amino acids. Germline CDR1 is SGHVS and CDR2 is FQNEAQ. Trimming removed 5 bases at V and 4 bases at J, with 9 bases between. CDR3 bases: TGTGCCAGCAGCCGCGGACCATACAATGAGCAGTTCTTC. Translation gives CASSRGPYNEQFF.

The sample holds one count of this clone. V is TRBV5-1 and J is TRBJ1-2, with a tentative D call TRBD1 (5 bases). The germline V gene encodes CDR1 SGHRS and CDR2 YFSETQ. The ends were cut back, 0 bases at V and 3 bases at J, with 21 bases in the middle. The CDR3 consists of 18 residues. CDR3 protein: CASSLDGQGSTRDYGYTF. The CDR3 DNA sequence: TGCGCCAGCAGCTTGGATGGGCAGGGTTCAACGAGGGACTATGGCTACACCTTC.

The chain carries TRBV27 and TRBJ2-3; a possible D gene is TRBD1 (5 bases). The germline V and J ends were trimmed by 2 bases and 5 bases, with 11 bases remaining between them. Looked up from germline, CDR1 is MNHEY and CDR2 is SMNVEV (reference sequence). This CDR3 spans 14 amino acids. CDR3 amino acids: CASSLAPGIDTQYF. The DNA for the CDR3 is TGTGCCAGCAGTTTAGCCCCAGGGATAGATACGCAGTATTTT.

The genes are TRBV4-1 and TRBJ2-5, with TRBD2 matching over 12 bases. The V gene end was trimmed by 2 bases and the J gene end by 5 bases; junction bases not matched to a gene: 24. The CDR3 has 22 residues. The germline gives CDR1 MGHRA, CDR2 YSYEKL. CDR3 in amino acids: CASSQYEDGEPGLAGSWETQYF. CDR3 nucleotide sequence: TGCGCCAGCAGCCAATATGAAGACGGCGAACCGGGACTAGCGGGTTCTTGGGAGACCCAGTACTTC.

The chain carries TRBV13 and TRBJ2-7; D assignment may be TRBD1 or TRBD2 (5 bases each). This CDR3 spans 14 amino acids. The V end lost 5 bases, the J end lost 5 bases, and 16 bases lay between the germline ends. Germline V gene lookup returns CDR1 PRHDT and CDR2 FYEKMQ (reference sequence). CDR3 nucleotide sequence: TGTGCCAGCAGCCTCGGCGAGGGGCGGGACGAGCAGTACTTC. Amino acids: CASSLGEGRDEQYF. Full variable domain (missing parts from reference TRBV13 and TRBJ2-7): AAGVIQSPRHLIKEKRETATLKCYPIPRHDTVYWYQQGPGQDPQFLISFYEKMQSDKGSIPDRFSAQQFSDYHSELNMSSLELGDSALYFCASSLGEGRDEQYFGPGTRLTVT.

The V gene is TRBV5-1, the J gene TRBJ1-1; D not certain. Trimming took 0 bases from V and 1 from J, leaving 19 bases between them. The CDR3 spans 18 residues. Looked up from germline, CDR1 is SGHRS and CDR2 is YFSETQ. The CDR3 region has the DNA TGCGCCAGCAGCTTGGAGGTGCGGGGTAGGTACGGGAACACTGAAGCTTTCTTT. Translation gives CASSLEVRGRYGNTEAFF.

The V and J genes are TRBV6-5 and TRBJ2-7; TRBD2 agrees at 8 bases. The CDR3 is made up of 14 amino acids. The J segment lost 3 bases and the V segment lost 6 bases, leaving 7 bases of the junction unmatched. The germline gives CDR1 MNHEY, CDR2 SVGAGI. Written as DNA, the CDR3 is TGTGCCAGCAGCCACGCCGGGGGGGACTACGAGCAGTACTTC. Translation: CASSHAGGDYEQYF.

J is TRBJ1-4 and V is TRBV13, with D perhaps matching TRBD1 (6 bases). The CDR3 is 16 amino acids. Trimming shortened V by 4 bases and J by 2 bases, and 14 bases separated the two germline ends. CDR1 and CDR2 from the germline V gene are PRHDT and FYEKMQ (reference sequence). The CDR3 reads CASSSRGGPTNEKLFF. In nucleotides, the CDR3 is TGTGCCAGCAGCTCTCGCGGGGGCCCGACTAATGAAAAACTGTTTTTT.

The CDR3 coding sequence is TGTGCCAGCAGCTTAGTCCCGGGGCCCCTTATGAATTCACCCCTCCACTTT. Protein sequence: CASSLVPGPLMNSPLHF. The chain couples TRBV7-8 to TRBJ1-6; D possibly corresponds to TRBD1 (5 bases). Germline CDR1 and CDR2: SGHVS and FQNEAQ. This CDR3 has 17 residues. The ends were cut back, 1 base at V and 7 bases at J, with 17 bases in the middle.

The CDR3 nucleotides are TGCGCCAGCAGCCATTGGAGTGGGGGGACCGGGGAGCTGTTTTTT. This encodes CASSHWSGGTGELFF. This rearrangement joins TRBV4-3 to TRBJ2-2; tentatively, D is TRBD2 (6 bases). Germline loops: CDR1 LGHNA, CDR2 YSLEER. V was clipped by 3 bases and J by 5 bases, with 13 bases between them. CDR3 length: 15 amino acids.

The V and J genes are TRBV27 and TRBJ1-1; possibly TRBD1 for D (5 bases). The CDR3 runs 14 residues. Germline values: CDR1 MNHEY, CDR2 SMNVEV (reference sequence). V dropped 0 bases and J dropped 4 bases, with 9 bases sitting between them. This chain's CDR3 is CASSLSGASTEAFF. The CDR3 coding sequence is TGTGCCAGCAGTTTATCAGGGGCGAGCACTGAAGCTTTCTTT.

V usage is TRBV7-9 and J usage is TRBJ2-7; D call uncertain. The V end was cut by 1 base, the J end by 5 bases, with 6 bases between. The CDR3 totals 12 residues. CDR1 SEHNR and CDR2 FQNEAQ come from the germline V gene (reference sequence). CDR3 amino acids: CASSLVYNEQYF. As DNA, the CDR3 is TGTGCCAGCAGCTTAGTGTATAACGAGCAGTACTTC. The full variable domain, completed using reference TRBV7-9 and TRBJ2-7, is DTGVSQNPRHKITKRGQNVTFRCDPISEHNRLYWYRQTLGQGPEFLTYFQNEAQLEKSRLLSDRFSAERPKGSFSTLEIQRTEQGDSAMYLCASSLVYNEQYFGPGTRLTVT.